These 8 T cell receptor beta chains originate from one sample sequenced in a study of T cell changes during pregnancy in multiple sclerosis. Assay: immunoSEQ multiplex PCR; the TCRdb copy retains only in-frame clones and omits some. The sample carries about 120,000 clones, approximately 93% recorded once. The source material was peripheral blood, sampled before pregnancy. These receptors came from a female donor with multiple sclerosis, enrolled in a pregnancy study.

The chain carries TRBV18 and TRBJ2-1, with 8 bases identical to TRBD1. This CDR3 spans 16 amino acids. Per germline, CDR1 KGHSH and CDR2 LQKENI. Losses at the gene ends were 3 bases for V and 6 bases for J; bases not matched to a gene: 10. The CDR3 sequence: CASSPRTGGLGNEQFF. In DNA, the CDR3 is TGTGCCAGCTCACCTAGAACAGGGGGTCTAGGCAATGAGCAGTTCTTC.

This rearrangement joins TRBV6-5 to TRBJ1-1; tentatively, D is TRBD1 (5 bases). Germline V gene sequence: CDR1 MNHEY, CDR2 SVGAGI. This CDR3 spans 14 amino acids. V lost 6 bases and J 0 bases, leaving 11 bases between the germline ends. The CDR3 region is CASRQAAMNTEAFF. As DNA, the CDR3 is TGTGCCAGCAGACAGGCAGCAATGAACACTGAAGCTTTCTTT.

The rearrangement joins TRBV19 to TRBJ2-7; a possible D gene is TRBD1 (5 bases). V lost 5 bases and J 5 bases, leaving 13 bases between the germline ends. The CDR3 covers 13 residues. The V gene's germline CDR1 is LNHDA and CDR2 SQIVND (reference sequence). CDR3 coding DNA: TGTGCCAGTAGTCCAAGGGGAATGAACGAGCAGTACTTC. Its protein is CASSPRGMNEQYF.

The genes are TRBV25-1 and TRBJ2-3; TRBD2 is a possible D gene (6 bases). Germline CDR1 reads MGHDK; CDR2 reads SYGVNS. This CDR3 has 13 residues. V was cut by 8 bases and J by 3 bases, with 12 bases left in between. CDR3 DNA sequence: TGTGCCAGCTGTACGGCGGGGACAGATACGCAGTATTTT. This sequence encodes CASCTAGTDTQYF.

CDR3 bases: TGTGCCAGCAGCTTGGGGCGAAGGACTAGCGGGTTCGCCTACGAGCAGTACTTC. It yields the protein CASSLGRRTSGFAYEQYF. The chain recombines TRBV5-5 with TRBJ2-7; 11 positions match TRBD2. J was trimmed by 2 bases and V by 0 bases; bases with no gene match: 10. The CDR3 is 18 residues long. Germline CDR1 reads SGHKS; CDR2 reads YYEKEE (reference sequence).

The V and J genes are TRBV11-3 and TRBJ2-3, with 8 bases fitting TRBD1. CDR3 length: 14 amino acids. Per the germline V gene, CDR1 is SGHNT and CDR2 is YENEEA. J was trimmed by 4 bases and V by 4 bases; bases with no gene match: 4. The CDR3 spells CASSSGTGADTQYF. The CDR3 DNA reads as TGTGCCAGCAGCTCCGGGACAGGCGCAGATACGCAGTATTTT.

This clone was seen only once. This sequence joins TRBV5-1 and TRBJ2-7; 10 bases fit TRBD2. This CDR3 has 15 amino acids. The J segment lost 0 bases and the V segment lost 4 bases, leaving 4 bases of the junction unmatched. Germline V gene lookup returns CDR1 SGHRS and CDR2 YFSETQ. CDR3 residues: CASSPGLAPSYEQYF. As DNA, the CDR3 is TGCGCCAGCAGCCCGGGACTAGCGCCCTCCTACGAGCAGTACTTC.

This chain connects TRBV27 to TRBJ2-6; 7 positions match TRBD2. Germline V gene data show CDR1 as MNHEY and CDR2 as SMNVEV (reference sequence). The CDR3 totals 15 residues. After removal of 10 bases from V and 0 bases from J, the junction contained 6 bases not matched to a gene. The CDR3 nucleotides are TGTGCCACTACCGGGACTAACTCTGGGGCCAACGTCCTGACTTTC. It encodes CATTGTNSGANVLTF.